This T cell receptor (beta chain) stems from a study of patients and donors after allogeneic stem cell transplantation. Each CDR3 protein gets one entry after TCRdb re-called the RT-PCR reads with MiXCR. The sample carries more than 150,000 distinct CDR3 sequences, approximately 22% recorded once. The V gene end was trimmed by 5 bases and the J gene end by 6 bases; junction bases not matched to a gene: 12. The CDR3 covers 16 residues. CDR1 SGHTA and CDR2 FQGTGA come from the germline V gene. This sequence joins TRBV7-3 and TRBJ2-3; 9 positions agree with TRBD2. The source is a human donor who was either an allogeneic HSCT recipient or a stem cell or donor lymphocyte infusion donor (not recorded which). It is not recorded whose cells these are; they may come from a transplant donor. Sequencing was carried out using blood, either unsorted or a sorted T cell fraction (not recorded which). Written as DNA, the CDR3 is TGTGCCAGCAGCAAGCTAGCGGGGAAGTTGAGTGATACGCAGTATTTT. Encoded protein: CASSKLAGKLSDTQYF.